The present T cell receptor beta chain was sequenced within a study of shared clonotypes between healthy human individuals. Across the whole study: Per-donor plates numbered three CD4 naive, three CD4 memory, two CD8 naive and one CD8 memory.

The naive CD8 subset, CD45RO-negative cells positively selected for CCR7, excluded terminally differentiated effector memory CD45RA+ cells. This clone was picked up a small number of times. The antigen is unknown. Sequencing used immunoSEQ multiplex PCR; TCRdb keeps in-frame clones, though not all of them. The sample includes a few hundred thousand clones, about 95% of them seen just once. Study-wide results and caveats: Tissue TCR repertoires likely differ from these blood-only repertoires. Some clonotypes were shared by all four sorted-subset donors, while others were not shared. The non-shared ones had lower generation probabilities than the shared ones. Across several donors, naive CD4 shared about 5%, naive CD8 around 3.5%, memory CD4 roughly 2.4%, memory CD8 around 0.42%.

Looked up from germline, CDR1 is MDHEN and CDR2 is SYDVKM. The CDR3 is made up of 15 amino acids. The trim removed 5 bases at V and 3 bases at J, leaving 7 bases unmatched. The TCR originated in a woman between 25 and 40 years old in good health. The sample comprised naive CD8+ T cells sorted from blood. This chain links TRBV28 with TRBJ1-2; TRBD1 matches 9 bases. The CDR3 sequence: CASSLQGAKDYGYTF. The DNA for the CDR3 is TGTGCCAGCAGTCTACAGGGGGCGAAGGACTATGGCTACACCTTC.